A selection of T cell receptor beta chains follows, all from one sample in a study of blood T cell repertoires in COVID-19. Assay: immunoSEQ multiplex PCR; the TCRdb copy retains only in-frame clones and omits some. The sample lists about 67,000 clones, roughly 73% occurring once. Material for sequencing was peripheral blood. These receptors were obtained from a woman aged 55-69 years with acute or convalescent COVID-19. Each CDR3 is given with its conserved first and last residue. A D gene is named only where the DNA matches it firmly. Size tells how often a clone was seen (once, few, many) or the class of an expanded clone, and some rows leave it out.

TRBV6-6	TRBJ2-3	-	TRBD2	CASTPSGADTQYF	TGTGCCAGCACCCCTAGCGGGGCAGATACGCAGTATTTT
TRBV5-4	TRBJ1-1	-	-	CASSFQGNPEAFF	TGTGCCAGCAGCTTCCAGGGTAACCCTGAAGCTTTCTTT
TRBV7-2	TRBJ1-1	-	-	CASSLTEMNTEAFF	TGTGCCAGCAGCTTAACAGAAATGAACACTGAAGCTTTCTTT
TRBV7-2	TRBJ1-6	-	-	CASSAYREGNSPLHF	TGTGCCAGCAGCGCCTACAGGGAGGGCAATTCACCCCTCCACTTT
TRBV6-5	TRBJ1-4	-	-	CASRGRVKEKLFF	TGTGCCAGCAGGGGGAGGGTTAAAGAAAAACTGTTTTTT
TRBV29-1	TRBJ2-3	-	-	CSVEGAGSADTQYF	TGCAGCGTTGAAGGGGCTGGTAGTGCAGATACGCAGTATTTT
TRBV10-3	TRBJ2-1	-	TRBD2	CAISEGGDQFF	TGTGCCATCAGTGAGGGGGGGGATCAGTTCTTC
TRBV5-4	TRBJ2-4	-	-	CASSWSLAKNIQYF	TGTGCCAGCAGCTGGAGTTTAGCCAAAAACATTCAGTACTTC
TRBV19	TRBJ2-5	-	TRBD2	CASSIGGGGETQYF	TGTGCCAGTAGTATAGGTGGGGGGGGAGAGACCCAGTACTTC
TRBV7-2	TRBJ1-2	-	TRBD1	CASSYDRGLNGYTF	TGTGCCAGCAGCTACGACAGGGGGCTTAATGGCTACACCTTC
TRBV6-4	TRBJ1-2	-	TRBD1	CASSESSGGSLGYTF	TGTGCCAGCAGTGAATCGTCAGGGGGCTCGCTTGGCTACACCTTC
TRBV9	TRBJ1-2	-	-	CASSVDPGSAGYTF	TGTGCCAGCAGCGTAGATCCAGGGTCGGCTGGCTACACCTTC
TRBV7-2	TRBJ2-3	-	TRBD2	CASSLAAGGTDTQYF	TGTGCCAGCAGCTTAGCCGCGGGGGGCACAGATACGCAGTATTTT
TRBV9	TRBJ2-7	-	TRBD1	CASSVAQGQSYEQYF	TGTGCCAGCAGCGTAGCTCAGGGACAGTCCTACGAGCAGTACTTC
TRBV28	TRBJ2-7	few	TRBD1	CASSLWDSSYEQYF	TGTGCCAGCAGCTTATGGGACAGCTCCTACGAGCAGTACTTC
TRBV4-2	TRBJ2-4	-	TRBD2	CASSQDALAGSLGDKNIQYF	TGTGCCAGCAGCCAAGATGCGCTAGCGGGTTCCCTCGGGGACAAAAACATTCAGTACTTC
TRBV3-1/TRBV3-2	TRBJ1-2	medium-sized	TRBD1	CASSHRTVRGGYTF	TGTGCCAGCAGCCACCGGACAGTCAGGGGGGGCTACACCTTC
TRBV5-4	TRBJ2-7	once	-	CASSLGSGGYEQYF	TGTGCCAGCAGCTTGGGGAGCGGCGGTTACGAGCAGTACTTC
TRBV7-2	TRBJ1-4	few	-	CASSLQTGQINEKLFF	TGTGCCAGCAGCTTACAGACTGGACAGATTAATGAAAAACTGTTTTTT
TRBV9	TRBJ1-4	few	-	CASSDGPTGRVKLFF	TGTGCCAGCAGCGATGGGCCCACTGGGAGGGTAAAACTGTTTTTT
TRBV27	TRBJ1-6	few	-	CASSRWSSSYNSPLHF	TGTGCCAGCAGTCGATGGTCGAGCTCCTATAATTCACCCCTCCACTTT
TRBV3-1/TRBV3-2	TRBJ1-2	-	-	CASSQHPGTVYGYTF	TGTGCCAGCAGCCAGCATCCTGGTACTGTCTATGGCTACACCTTC
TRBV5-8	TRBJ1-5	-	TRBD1	CASSRGQGWGQPQHF	TGTGCCAGCAGCCGGGGACAGGGCTGGGGTCAGCCCCAGCATTTT
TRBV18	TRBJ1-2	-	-	CATALEGLYGYTF	TGTGCCACCGCCCTCGAGGGATTATATGGCTACACCTTC
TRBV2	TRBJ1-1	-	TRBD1	CASSGGTGGTEAFF	TGTGCCAGCAGTGGGGGTACAGGGGGCACTGAAGCTTTCTTT
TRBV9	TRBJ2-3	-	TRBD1	CASSVTGDGTDTQYF	TGTGCCAGCAGCGTGACAGGGGACGGCACAGATACGCAGTATTTT
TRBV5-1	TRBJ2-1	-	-	CATTLRGGGNEQFF	TGCGCCACCACCCTGAGGGGGGGTGGCAATGAGCAGTTCTTC
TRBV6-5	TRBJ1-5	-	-	CASSSGGGNQPQHF	TGTGCCAGCAGTTCCGGGGGGGGAAATCAGCCCCAGCATTTT
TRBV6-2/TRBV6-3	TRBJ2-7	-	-	CASSSYYEQYF	TGTGCCAGCAGTTCTTATTACGAGCAGTACTTC
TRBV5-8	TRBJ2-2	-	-	CASSLGGTPNTGELFF	TGTGCCAGCAGCTTGGGAGGAACTCCGAACACCGGGGAGCTGTTTTTT
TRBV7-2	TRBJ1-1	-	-	CASSFARGGDTEAFF	TGTGCCAGCAGCTTTGCTAGAGGGGGGGACACTGAAGCTTTCTTT
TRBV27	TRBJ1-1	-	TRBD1	CASTTGAEAFF	TGTGCCAGCACCACAGGGGCTGAAGCTTTCTTT
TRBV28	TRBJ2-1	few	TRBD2	CASSFRLAGGPNEQFF	TGTGCCAGCAGTTTTCGACTAGCGGGGGGGCCGAATGAGCAGTTCTTC
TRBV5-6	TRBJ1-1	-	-	CASSDTGYTEAFF	TGTGCCAGCAGCGATACAGGGTACACTGAAGCTTTCTTT
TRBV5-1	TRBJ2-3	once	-	CASSLDEGPDTQYF	TGCGCCAGCAGCTTAGATGAGGGCCCAGATACGCAGTATTTT
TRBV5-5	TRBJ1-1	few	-	CASSFYGGYTEAFF	TGTGCCAGCAGCTTCTACGGAGGGTACACTGAAGCTTTCTTT
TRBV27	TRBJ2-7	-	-	CASSSGGDEQYF	TGTGCCAGCAGTTCAGGAGGAGACGAGCAGTACTTC
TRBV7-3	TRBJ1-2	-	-	CASSLSREHGYTF	TGTGCCAGCAGCTTAAGCAGGGAACATGGCTACACCTTC
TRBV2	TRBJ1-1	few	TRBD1	CASFRGSEAFF	TGTGCCAGCTTCAGGGGGAGTGAAGCTTTCTTT
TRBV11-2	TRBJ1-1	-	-	CASSLVATDTEAFF	TGTGCCAGCAGCTTAGTCGCTACGGACACTGAAGCTTTCTTT
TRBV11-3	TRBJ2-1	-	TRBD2	CASSFSGDHNEQFF	TGTGCCAGCAGTTTCAGCGGGGACCATAATGAGCAGTTCTTC
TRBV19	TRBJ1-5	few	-	CASSIRLLNQPQHF	TGTGCCAGTAGTATAAGACTGCTCAATCAGCCCCAGCATTTT
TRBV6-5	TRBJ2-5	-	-	CASSFGDSQETQYF	TGTGCCAGCAGCTTTGGGGACTCACAAGAGACCCAGTACTTC
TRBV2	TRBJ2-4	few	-	CASSEAGAYRAKNIQYF	TGTGCCAGCAGTGAAGCGGGGGCCTACCGAGCCAAAAACATTCAGTACTTC
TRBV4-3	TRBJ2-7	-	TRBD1	CASSQESQDRGVDYEQYF	TGCGCCAGCAGCCAAGAGTCTCAGGACAGGGGAGTAGACTACGAGCAGTACTTC
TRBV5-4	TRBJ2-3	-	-	CASRLSPTGSTDTQYF	TGTGCCAGCAGATTGTCCCCTACAGGCAGCACAGATACGCAGTATTTT
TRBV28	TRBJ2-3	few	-	CASSFPHREISTDTQYF	TGTGCCAGCAGTTTTCCCCACAGGGAAATAAGCACAGATACGCAGTATTTT
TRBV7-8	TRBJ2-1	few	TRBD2	CASSLEPSGLYNEQFF	TGTGCCAGCAGCTTAGAACCTAGCGGGTTATACAATGAGCAGTTCTTC
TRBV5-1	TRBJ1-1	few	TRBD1	CASSLAGGSSEAFF	TGCGCCAGCAGCTTGGCAGGGGGCTCCTCTGAAGCTTTCTTT
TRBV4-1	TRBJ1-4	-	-	CASSLGGGRGSEKLFF	TGCGCCAGCAGCCTGGGAGGGGGTAGGGGTAGTGAAAAACTGTTTTTT
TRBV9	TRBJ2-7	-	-	CASSAGGQLYEQYF	TGTGCCAGCAGCGCGGGCGGACAGCTCTACGAGCAGTACTTC
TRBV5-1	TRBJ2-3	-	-	CASSPETGTTDTQYF	TGCGCCAGCAGCCCGGAGACAGGTACAACAGATACGCAGTATTTT
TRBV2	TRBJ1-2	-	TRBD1	CASRLFTGDNGYTF	TGTGCCAGCAGGTTATTTACAGGGGATAATGGCTACACCTTC
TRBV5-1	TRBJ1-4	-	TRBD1	CASSLADRGFANEKLFF	TGCGCCAGCAGCTTGGCGGACAGGGGGTTTGCAAACGAAAAACTGTTTTTT